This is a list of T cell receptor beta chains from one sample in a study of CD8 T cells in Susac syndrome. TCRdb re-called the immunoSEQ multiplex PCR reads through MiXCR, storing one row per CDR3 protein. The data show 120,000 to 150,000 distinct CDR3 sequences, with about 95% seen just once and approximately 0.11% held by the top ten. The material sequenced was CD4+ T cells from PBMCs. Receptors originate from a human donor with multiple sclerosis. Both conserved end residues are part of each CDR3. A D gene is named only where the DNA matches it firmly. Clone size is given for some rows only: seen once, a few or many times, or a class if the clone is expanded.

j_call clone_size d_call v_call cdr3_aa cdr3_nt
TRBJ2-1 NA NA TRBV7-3 CASSSGRGREDFSEQFF TGTGCCAGCAGCTCCGGAAGGGGGCGGGAGGACTTTAGTGAGCAGTTCTTC
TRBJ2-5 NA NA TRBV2 CASSLQGMVETQYF TGTGCCAGCAGCCTCCAGGGGATGGTCGAGACCCAGTACTTC
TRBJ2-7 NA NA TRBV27 CASSPWGGRYEQYF TGTGCCAGCAGCCCCTGGGGCGGAAGATACGAGCAGTACTTC
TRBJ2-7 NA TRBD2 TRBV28 CASRTGLAGIFYEQYF TGTGCCAGCAGGACTGGACTAGCGGGAATATTCTACGAGCAGTACTTC
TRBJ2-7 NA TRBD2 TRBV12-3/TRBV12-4 CASSLGASGNYEQYF TGTGCCAGCAGTTTGGGGGCTAGCGGGAACTACGAGCAGTACTTC
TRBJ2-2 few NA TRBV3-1 CASSRFTNTGELFF TGTGCCAGCAGTCGATTTACTAACACCGGGGAGCTGTTTTTT
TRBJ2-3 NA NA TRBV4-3 CASSQDEYRVATDTQYF TGCGCCAGCAGCCAAGATGAGTACAGGGTGGCCACAGATACGCAGTATTTT
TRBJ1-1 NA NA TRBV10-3 CAISWNMNTEAFF TGTGCCATCAGTTGGAACATGAACACTGAAGCTTTCTTT
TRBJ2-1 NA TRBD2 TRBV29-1 CSVMGRLAGYNEQFF TGCAGCGTAATGGGGCGGCTAGCGGGGTACAATGAGCAGTTCTTC
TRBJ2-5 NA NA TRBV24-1 CATSDSVGQETQYF TGTGCCACCAGTGATTCTGTAGGCCAAGAGACCCAGTACTTC
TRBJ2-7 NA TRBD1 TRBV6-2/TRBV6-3 CASRGQQAARPYEQYF TGTGCCAGCAGGGGACAGCAGGCTGCGAGACCCTACGAGCAGTACTTC
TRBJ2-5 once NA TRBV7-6 CASSLGQGLGRETQYF TGTGCCAGCAGCTTAGGACAGGGACTAGGCCGAGAGACCCAGTACTTC
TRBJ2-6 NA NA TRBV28 CASSFSVTSGANVLTF TGTGCCAGCAGTTTTTCTGTGACCTCTGGGGCCAACGTCCTGACTTTC
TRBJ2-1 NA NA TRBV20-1 CSARDGERHEQFF TGCAGTGCTAGAGATGGAGAGCGACATGAGCAGTTCTTC
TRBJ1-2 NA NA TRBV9 CASSPRWVRANYGYTF TGTGCCAGCAGCCCTCGGTGGGTCCGTGCTAACTATGGCTACACCTTC
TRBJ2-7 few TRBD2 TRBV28 CASSPSSGSSYEQYF TGTGCCAGCAGCCCCTCTAGCGGGAGCTCCTACGAGCAGTACTTC
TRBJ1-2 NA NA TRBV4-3 CASSQDRGALANYGYTF TGCGCCAGCAGCCAAGACAGGGGAGCCCTTGCTAACTATGGCTACACCTTC
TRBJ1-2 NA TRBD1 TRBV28 CASSWGDRDNYGYTF TGTGCCAGCAGTTGGGGGGACAGGGATAACTATGGCTACACCTTC
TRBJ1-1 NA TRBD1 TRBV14 CASSQLLSGGQGTEAFF TGTGCCAGCAGCCAATTGTTGTCTGGAGGACAGGGTACTGAAGCTTTCTTT
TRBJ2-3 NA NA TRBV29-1 CSVGADSTDTQYF TGCAGCGTTGGGGCGGATAGCACAGATACGCAGTATTTT
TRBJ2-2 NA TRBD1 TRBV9 CASSVAGQGVSSGELFF TGTGCCAGCAGCGTAGCGGGACAGGGGGTATCGAGCGGGGAGCTGTTTTTT
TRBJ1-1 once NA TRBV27 CASSFIGIGRGGTEAFF TGTGCCAGCAGTTTTATAGGAATAGGGAGGGGGGGCACTGAAGCTTTCTTT
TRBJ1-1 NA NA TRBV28 CASSAITEAFF TGTGCCAGCAGCGCGATAACTGAAGCTTTCTTT